The source of this T cell receptor (beta chain) is a study of breast tumors, draining lymph nodes, adjacent tissues. Broader study findings: Data fit most tumor T cells coming from lymph node, expanding in tumor. Tumors had less TCR diversity than lymph nodes, more than nontumor tissue.

This clonotype was counted at least ten times. Its antigen remains unknown. In TCRdb, the multiplex PCR reads were re-called with MiXCR into one record per CDR3 protein. The data show about 100,000 distinct CDR3 sequences, 21% seen once. Breast cancer patients provided tissue from their axillary draining lymph nodes. This clonotype was obtained from a female donor with breast cancer. Some clones in this sample may be carry-over from other donors' samples. The specimen was axillary lymph node tissue.

The CDR3 nucleotides read TGTGCCAGCAGCTTGTTGGGAAACTATGGCTACACCTTC. Residues: CASSLLGNYGYTF. This chain connects TRBV5-5 to TRBJ1-2; D is undetermined. The CDR3 covers 13 residues. With 1 base removed from V and 2 bases from J, the gap between germline ends came to 6 bases. Germline V gives CDR1 SGHKS, CDR2 YYEKEE (reference sequence).